This T cell receptor (beta chain) stems from a study of blood T cell repertoires in COVID-19. TCRdb keeps only in-frame clones here, not all; method: immunoSEQ multiplex PCR. The table has about 320,000 clones, roughly 85% seen once. J gave up 6 bases and V 10 bases, and 20 bases lay outside the gene matches. The germline CDR1 and CDR2 sequences are SEHNR and FQNEAQ (reference sequence). CDR3 size: 18 residues. The chain uses TRBV7-9 and TRBJ2-3; 12 bases agree with TRBD2. The sample taken for sequencing was peripheral blood. The receptor was isolated from a human donor in a cohort sampled during active COVID-19. Written as DNA, the CDR3 is TGTGCCAACGTGCGAGCGACTAGCGGGGGCCTAGTGGCGGATACGCAGTATTTT. Its protein product is CANVRATSGGLVADTQYF. Full variable domain (remainder filled in from reference TRBV7-9 and TRBJ2-3): DTGVSQNPRHKITKRGQNVTFRCDPISEHNRLYWYRQTLGQGPEFLTYFQNEAQLEKSRLLSDRFSAERPKGSFSTLEIQRTEQGDSAMYLCANVRATSGGLVADTQYFGPGTRLTVL.